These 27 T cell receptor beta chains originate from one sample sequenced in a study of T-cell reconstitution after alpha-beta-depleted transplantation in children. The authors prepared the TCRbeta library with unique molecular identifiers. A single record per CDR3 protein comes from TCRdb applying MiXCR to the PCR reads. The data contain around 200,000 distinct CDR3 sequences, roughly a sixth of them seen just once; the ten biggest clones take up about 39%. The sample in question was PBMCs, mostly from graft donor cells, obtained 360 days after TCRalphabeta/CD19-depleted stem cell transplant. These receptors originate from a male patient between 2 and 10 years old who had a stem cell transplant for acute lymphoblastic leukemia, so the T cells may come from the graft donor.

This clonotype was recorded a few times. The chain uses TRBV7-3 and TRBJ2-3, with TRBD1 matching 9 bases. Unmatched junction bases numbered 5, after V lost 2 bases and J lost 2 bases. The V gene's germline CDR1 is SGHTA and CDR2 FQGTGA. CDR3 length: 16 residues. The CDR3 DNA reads TGTGCCAGCAGCTTATTTGGGACAGGGAACACAGATACGCAGTATTTT. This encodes CASSLFGTGNTDTQYF. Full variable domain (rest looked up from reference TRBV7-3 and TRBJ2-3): GAGVSQTPSNKVTEKGKYVELRCDPISGHTALYWYRQSLGQGPEFLIYFQGTGAADDSGLPNDRFFAVRPEGSVSTLKIQRTERGDSAVYLCASSLFGTGNTDTQYFGPGTRLTVL.

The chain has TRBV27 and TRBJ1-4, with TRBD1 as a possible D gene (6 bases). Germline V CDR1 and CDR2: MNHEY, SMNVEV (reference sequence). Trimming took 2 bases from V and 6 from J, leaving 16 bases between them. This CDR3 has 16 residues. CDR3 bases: TGTGCCAGCAGTTTACGGTTTGACAGGAGCTATGAAAAACTGTTTTTT. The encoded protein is CASSLRFDRSYEKLFF.

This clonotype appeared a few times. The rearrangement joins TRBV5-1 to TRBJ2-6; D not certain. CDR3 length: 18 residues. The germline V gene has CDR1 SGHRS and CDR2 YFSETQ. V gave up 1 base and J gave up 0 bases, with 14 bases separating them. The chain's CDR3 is CASSLSQRVGSGANVLTF. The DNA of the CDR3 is TGCGCCAGCAGCTTGTCCCAAAGGGTAGGCTCTGGGGCCAACGTCCTGACTTTC.

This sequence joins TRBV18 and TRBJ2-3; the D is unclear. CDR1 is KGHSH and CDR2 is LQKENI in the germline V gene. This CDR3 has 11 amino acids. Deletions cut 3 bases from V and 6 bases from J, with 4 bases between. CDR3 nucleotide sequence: TGTGCCAGCTCACCGGACGATACGCAGTATTTT. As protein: CASSPDDTQYF.

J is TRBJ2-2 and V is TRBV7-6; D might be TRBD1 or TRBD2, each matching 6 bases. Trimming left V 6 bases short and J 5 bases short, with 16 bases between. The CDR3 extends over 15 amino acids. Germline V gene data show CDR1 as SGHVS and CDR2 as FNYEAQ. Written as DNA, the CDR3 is TGTGCCAGCAGACGTGAAATAGGGGGGACCGGGGAGCTGTTTTTT. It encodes CASRREIGGTGELFF.

The CDR3 protein is CASKPGPRTDTQYF. Written as DNA, the CDR3 is TGTGCCAGCAAACCGGGACCCCGCACAGATACGCAGTATTTT. The V call is TRBV28, the J call TRBJ2-3; D may match TRBD1 or TRBD2 (5 bases each). Looked up from germline, CDR1 is MDHEN and CDR2 is SYDVKM. This CDR3 contains 14 residues. Trimming shortened V by 7 bases and J by 1 base, and 12 bases separated the two germline ends.

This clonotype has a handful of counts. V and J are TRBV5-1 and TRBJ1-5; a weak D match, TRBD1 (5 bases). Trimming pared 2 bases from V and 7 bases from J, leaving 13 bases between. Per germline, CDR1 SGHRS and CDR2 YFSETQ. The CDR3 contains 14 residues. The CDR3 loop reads CASSLGEASQPQHF. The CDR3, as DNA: TGCGCCAGCAGCTTAGGGGAGGCCAGCCAGCCCCAGCATTTT.

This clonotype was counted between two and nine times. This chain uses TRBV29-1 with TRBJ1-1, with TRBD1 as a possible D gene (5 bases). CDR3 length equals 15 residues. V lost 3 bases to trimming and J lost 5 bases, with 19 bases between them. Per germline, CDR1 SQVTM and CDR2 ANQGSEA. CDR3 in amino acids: CSVDWLTWGMTEAFF. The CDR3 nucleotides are TGCAGCGTTGATTGGTTGACTTGGGGGATGACTGAAGCTTTCTTT.

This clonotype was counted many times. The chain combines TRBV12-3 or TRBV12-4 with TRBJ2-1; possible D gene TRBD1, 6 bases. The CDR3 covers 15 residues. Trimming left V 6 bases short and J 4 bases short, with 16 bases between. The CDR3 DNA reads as TGTGCCAGCAGCGATCGCAGGGGCGCTTACAATGAGCAGTTCTTC. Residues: CASSDRRGAYNEQFF.

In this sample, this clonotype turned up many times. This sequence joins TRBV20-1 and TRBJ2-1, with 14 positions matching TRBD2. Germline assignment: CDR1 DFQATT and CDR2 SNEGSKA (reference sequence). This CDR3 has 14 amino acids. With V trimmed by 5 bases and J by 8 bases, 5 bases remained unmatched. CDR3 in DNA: TGCAGTGCTTCGACTAGCGGGAGGGTCGATGAGCAGTTCTTC. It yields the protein CSASTSGRVDEQFF.

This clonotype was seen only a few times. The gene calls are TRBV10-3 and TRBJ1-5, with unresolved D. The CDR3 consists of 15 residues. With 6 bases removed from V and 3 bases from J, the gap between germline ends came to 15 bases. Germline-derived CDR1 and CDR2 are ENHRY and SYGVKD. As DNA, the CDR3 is TGTGCCATCAGCGCCGGGGTCCTCCCCAATCAGCCCCAGCATTTT. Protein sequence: CAISAGVLPNQPQHF.

Written as DNA, the CDR3 is TGTGCCAGCAGCCCATCCCCGACAGGGAATCCCTACGAGCAGTACTTC. Encoded protein: CASSPSPTGNPYEQYF. This chain links TRBV7-2 with TRBJ2-7, with 7 bases matching TRBD1. The J segment lost 2 bases and the V segment lost 5 bases, leaving 12 bases of the junction unmatched. CDR3 length: 16 residues. Germline-derived CDR1 and CDR2 are SGHTA and FQGNSA.

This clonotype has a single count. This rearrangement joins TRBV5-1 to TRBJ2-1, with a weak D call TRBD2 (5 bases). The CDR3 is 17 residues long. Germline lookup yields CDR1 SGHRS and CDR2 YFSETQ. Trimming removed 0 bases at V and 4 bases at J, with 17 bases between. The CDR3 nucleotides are TGCGCCAGCAGCTTGGGTGAAGGGCTGAGGGTGTACAATGAGCAGTTCTTC. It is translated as CASSLGEGLRVYNEQFF.

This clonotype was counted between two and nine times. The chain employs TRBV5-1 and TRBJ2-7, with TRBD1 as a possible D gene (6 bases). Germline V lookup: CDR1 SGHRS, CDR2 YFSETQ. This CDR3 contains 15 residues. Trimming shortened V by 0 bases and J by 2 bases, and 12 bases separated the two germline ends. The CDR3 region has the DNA TGCGCCAGCAGCTTGGAGTACAGGGAAGCCTACGAGCAGTACTTC. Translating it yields CASSLEYREAYEQYF.

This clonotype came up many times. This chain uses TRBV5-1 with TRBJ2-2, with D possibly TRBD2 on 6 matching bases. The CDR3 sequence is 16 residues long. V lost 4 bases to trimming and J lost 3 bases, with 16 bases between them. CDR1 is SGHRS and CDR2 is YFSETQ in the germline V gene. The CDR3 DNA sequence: TGCGCCAGCAGCGCCCTCGGGCCGGGAGACACCGGGGAGCTGTTTTTT. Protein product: CASSALGPGDTGELFF. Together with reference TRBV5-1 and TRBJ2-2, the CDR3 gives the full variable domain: KAGVTQTPRYLIKTRGQQVTLSCSPISGHRSVSWYQQTPGQGLQFLFEYFSETQRNKGNFPGRFSGRQFSNSRSEMNVSTLELGDSALYLCASSALGPGDTGELFFGEGSRLTVL.

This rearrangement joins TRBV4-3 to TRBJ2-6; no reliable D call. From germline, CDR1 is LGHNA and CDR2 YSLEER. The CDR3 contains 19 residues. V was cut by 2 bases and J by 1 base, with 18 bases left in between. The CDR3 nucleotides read TGCGCCAGCAGCCAACGCGTTAGACGAAACGGTTCTGGGGCCAACGTCCTGACTTTC. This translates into CASSQRVRRNGSGANVLTF.

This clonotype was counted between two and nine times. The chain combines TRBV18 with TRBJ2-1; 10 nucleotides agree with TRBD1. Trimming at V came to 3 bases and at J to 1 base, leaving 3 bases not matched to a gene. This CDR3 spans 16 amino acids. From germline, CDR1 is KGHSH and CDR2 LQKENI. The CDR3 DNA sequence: TGTGCCAGCTCACCGGGACAGGGGTATTCCTACAATGAGCAGTTCTTC. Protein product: CASSPGQGYSYNEQFF.

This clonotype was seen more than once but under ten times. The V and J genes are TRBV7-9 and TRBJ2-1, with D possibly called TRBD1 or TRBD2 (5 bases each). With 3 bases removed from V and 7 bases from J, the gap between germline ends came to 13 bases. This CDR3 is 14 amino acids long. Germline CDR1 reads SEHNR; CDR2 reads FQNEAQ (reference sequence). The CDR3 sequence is CASSFYGGSNEQFF. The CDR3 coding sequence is TGTGCCAGCAGCTTTTATGGGGGTTCGAATGAGCAGTTCTTC.

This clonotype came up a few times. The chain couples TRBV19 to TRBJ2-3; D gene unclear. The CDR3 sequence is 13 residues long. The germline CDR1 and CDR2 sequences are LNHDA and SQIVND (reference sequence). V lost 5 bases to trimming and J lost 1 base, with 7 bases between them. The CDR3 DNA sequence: TGTGCCAGTAGTTCCTGGGGCACAGATACGCAGTATTTT. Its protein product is CASSSWGTDTQYF.

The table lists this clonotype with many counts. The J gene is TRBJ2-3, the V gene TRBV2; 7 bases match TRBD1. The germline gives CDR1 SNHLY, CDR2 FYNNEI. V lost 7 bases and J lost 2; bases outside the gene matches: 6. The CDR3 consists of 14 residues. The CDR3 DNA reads TGTGCCAGCACTGGACAGGTGACCACAGATACGCAGTATTTT. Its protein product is CASTGQVTTDTQYF.

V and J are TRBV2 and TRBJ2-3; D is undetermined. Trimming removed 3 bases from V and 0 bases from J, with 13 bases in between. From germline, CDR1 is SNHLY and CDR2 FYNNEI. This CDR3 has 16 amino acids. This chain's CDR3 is CASSDLRQASTDTQYF. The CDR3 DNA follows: TGTGCCAGCAGTGACCTGAGGCAGGCAAGCACAGATACGCAGTATTTT.

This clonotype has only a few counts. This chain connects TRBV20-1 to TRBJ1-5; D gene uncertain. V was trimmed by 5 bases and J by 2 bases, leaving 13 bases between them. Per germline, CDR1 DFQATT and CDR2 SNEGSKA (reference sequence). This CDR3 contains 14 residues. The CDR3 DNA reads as TGCAGTGCTCACTCCCCTGAAGGCAATCAGCCCCAGCATTTT. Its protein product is CSAHSPEGNQPQHF.

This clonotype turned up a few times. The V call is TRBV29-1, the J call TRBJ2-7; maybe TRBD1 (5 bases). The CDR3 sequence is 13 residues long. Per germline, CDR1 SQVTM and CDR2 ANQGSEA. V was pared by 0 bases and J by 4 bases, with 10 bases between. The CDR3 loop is CSVEEFQGYEQYF. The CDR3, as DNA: TGCAGCGTTGAAGAATTTCAGGGTTACGAGCAGTACTTC.

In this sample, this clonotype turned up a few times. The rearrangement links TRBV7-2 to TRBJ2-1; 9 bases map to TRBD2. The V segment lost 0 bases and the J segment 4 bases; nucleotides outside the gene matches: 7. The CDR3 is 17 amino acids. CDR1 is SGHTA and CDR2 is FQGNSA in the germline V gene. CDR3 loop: CASSLAPAGGHYNEQFF. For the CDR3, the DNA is TGTGCCAGCAGCTTAGCGCCAGCGGGGGGCCATTACAATGAGCAGTTCTTC. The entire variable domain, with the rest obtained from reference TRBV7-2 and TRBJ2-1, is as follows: GAGVSQSPSNKVTEKGKDVELRCDPISGHTALYWYRQSLGQGLEFLIYFQGNSAPDKSGLPSDRFSAERTGGSVSTLTIQRTQQEDSAVYLCASSLAPAGGHYNEQFFGPGTRLTVL.

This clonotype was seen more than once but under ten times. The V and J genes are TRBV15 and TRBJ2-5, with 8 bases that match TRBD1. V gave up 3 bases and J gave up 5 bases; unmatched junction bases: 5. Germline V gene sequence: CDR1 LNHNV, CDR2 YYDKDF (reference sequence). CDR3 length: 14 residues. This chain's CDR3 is CATSSGQGGETQYF. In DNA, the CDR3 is TGTGCCACCAGCAGCGGACAGGGTGGGGAGACCCAGTACTTC.

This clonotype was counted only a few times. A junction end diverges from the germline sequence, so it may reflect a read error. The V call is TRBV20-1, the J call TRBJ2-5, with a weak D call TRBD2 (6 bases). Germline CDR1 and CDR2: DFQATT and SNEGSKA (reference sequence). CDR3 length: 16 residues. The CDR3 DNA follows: TGCAGGGCTATAGGCTTTTTGGCGGGGATGCAAGAGACCCAGTACTTC. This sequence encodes CRAIGFLAGMQETQYF.

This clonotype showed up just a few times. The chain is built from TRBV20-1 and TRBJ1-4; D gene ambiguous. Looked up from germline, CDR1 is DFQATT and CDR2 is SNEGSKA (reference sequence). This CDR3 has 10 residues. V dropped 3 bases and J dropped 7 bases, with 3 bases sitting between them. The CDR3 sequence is CSASREKLFF. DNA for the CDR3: TGCAGTGCTAGCCGTGAAAAACTGTTTTTT.